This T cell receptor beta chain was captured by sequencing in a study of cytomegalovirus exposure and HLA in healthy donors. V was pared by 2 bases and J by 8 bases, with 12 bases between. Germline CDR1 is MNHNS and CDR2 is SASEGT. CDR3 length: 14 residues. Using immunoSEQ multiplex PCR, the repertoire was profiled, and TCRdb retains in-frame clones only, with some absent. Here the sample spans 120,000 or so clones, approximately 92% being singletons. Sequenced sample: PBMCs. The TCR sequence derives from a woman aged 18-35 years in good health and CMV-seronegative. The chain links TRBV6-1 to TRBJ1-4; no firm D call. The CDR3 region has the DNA TGTGCCAGCAGTGAATCCCATGTTCAGGAAAAACTGTTTTTT. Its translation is CASSESHVQEKLFF.